This T cell receptor beta chain was sequenced for a study of blood T cell repertoires in COVID-19 (dated by TCRdb to the early 2020s). Context from the whole study: Samples from collaborators originated in the United States, Italy and Spain and spanned both the acute and convalescent phases of COVID-19. The prospective study material was composed of cDNA or gDNA derived from T cells, B-cell-depleted T cells, or PBMCs. Subjects who had been exposed to COVID-19, were actively infected with it, or had recovered from it provided the deeply sampled blood TCRbeta repertoires that made up the dataset. The repertoires were released in a freely available public database meant as a resource for research on the immune response to SARS-CoV-2. The samples were drawn from the first 160 participants of the ongoing ImmuneRACE study and from over a thousand subjects provided by 6 global collaborators. A de-identified subject ID, COVID-19 status, age in years and sex were almost always included in the sample metadata. Where available, HLA class I and class II types were taken from metadata supplied by the sample provider and were not determined by assay-based typing. What the study reported, not specific to this receptor: The amount of clinical and demographic metadata varied by source and participant and was provided uncurated.

On this clone: No cognate antigen has been identified for it. Base qualities are missing; no much larger clone stands one base away.

At one collaborating source in Seattle, patients were enrolled during active infection and were followed longitudinally through the course of disease. Whole blood was collected in K2EDTA tubes by collaborating institutions according to the institutions' own protocols. For TCRbeta analysis, collaborator samples were shipped as frozen whole blood, as isolated PBMCs, or as DNA extracted from either sample type. The immunoSEQ Assay, a bias-controlled multiplex PCR, was used to amplify TCRbeta CDR3 regions from genomic DNA. As for how the authors treated the data: The number of nucleated cells in each sample was estimated by amplification of reference gene primers within the assay. To quantify the absolute abundance of each unique TCRbeta CDR3 rearrangement, sequence reads were collapsed and filtered. For each sample, productive Simpson clonality was calculated as the square root of Simpson's diversity index across productive rearrangements. TCRdb stores this immuneACCESS table with in-frame sequences only. Part of the clones is absent; in the studies checked, under half of the shortfall reflects unresolved V genes, and no reason is known for the rest. V, J and clone size derive from that table, while D and trimming were established from the DNA sequence. The sample records tens of thousands of clones, just under 90% of which are singletons. In total, the top ten clones hold roughly 4.2% of the sample.

The TCR originated in a man between 40 and 49 years old with COVID-19, enrolled during active disease. The sample comprised peripheral blood.

CDR3 protein: CASSFGDNQPQHF. The nucleotides are TGTGCCAGCAGTTTCGGGGACAATCAGCCCCAGCATTTT. The V gene is TRBV12-3 or TRBV12-4 and the J gene is TRBJ1-5; the D gene identity is not certain. Trimming at the junction amounts to 3 bases on V and 3 bases on J, and the germline ends lie 6 bases apart. The CDR3 starts with the cysteine, ends with the phenylalanine, and has 13 residues. Solely the CDR3 DNA is kept, with 39 bases framed from the first base.